This entry lists 10 T cell receptor beta chains sequenced from one sample in a study of T cell responses to AZD1222 COVID-19 vaccine. Data came from immunoSEQ multiplex PCR; TCRdb stores just in-frame clones and leaves some out. The table has 170,000 or so clones, 90% seen once. Here the sequenced sample was peripheral blood, taken on day 0 of AZD1222 vaccination. Receptor source: an adult in good health.

Of note for this clone: Germline is not matched at one junction end, which may reflect a read error. The rearrangement joins TRBV7-9 to TRBJ1-2; D call uncertain. CDR1 SEHNR and CDR2 FQNEAQ come from the germline V gene (reference sequence). CDR3 length equals 13 residues. The CDR3 protein is CASSLVPVSPLAF. CDR3 nucleotides: TGTGCCAGCAGCTTAGTCCCGGTCAGCCCCCTCGCCTTC.

This chain links TRBV30 with TRBJ1-3; D is unclear. Per the germline V gene, CDR1 is GTSNPN and CDR2 is SVGIG (reference sequence). V gave up 4 bases and J gave up 5 bases, with 18 bases separating them. This CDR3 contains 15 residues. DNA of the CDR3: TGTGCCTGGACCCCTGGCTTGGCGGAACGAAACACCATATATTTT. Residues: CAWTPGLAERNTIYF.

The chain uses TRBV18 and TRBJ2-7; the D gene could be TRBD1 or TRBD2 (7 bases each). Trimming shortened V by 3 bases and J by 1 base, and 13 bases separated the two germline ends. The germline V gene encodes CDR1 KGHSH and CDR2 LQKENI. The CDR3 covers 15 residues. CDR3 nucleotides: TGTGCCAGCTCACCCGGGGAGGGGGCTTCCTACGAGCAGTACTTC. This sequence encodes CASSPGEGASYEQYF.

The rearrangement links TRBV11-3 to TRBJ2-3; no definite D call. The V gene's germline CDR1 is SGHNT and CDR2 YENEEA. The V end lost 6 bases, the J end lost 6 bases, and 10 bases lay between the germline ends. CDR3 length: 12 residues. In DNA, the CDR3 is TGTGCCAGCAGATCGGACGGCGATACGCAGTATTTT. Protein: CASRSDGDTQYF.

This clone has only one observation. V and J are TRBV12-3 or TRBV12-4 and TRBJ2-3; no definite D call. V was trimmed by 11 bases and J by 2 bases, leaving 14 bases between them. This CDR3 contains 13 residues. CDR3 sequence: CAASIPPTDTQYF. As DNA, the CDR3 is TGTGCCGCTTCCATTCCCCCCACAGATACGCAGTATTTT.

V is TRBV27 and J is TRBJ2-1; 8 nucleotides line up with TRBD2. The germline CDR1 and CDR2 sequences are MNHEY and SMNVEV (reference sequence). Trimming removed 6 bases from V and 0 bases from J; junction bases left unmatched: 7. This CDR3 region has 16 residues. The CDR3 reads CASRPGGDSSYNEQFF. The CDR3 DNA reads TGTGCCAGCAGGCCCGGGGGGGATAGCTCCTACAATGAGCAGTTCTTC.

V is TRBV28 and J is TRBJ1-5; TRBD1 might be the D (5 bases). The V end was cut by 1 base, the J end by 7 bases, with 11 bases between. In germline, CDR1 is MDHEN, CDR2 SYDVKM. The CDR3 has 14 amino acids. The CDR3 sequence: CASSLSAGSQPQHF. The CDR3 nucleotides read TGTGCCAGCAGTTTATCGGCAGGGTCCCAGCCCCAGCATTTT.

This clone is a singleton in its sample. The chain recombines TRBV6-5 with TRBJ1-2; TRBD1 might be the D (6 bases). Per germline, CDR1 MNHEY and CDR2 SVGAGI. Trimming pared 6 bases from V and 2 bases from J, leaving 13 bases between. The CDR3 runs to 14 residues. The CDR3 DNA reads TGTGCCAGCAGCCCGCTGCAGGGGAACTATGGCTACACCTTC. Its protein product is CASSPLQGNYGYTF.

This clone was counted a few times. This chain connects TRBV6-5 to TRBJ1-1; D ambiguous. The length of the CDR3 is 13 residues. V was trimmed by 6 bases and J by 1 base, leaving 9 bases between them. Germline V CDR1 and CDR2: MNHEY, SVGAGI. In DNA form, the CDR3 reads TGTGCCAGCAGCCCAGACGGGAACACTGAAGCTTTCTTT. Protein: CASSPDGNTEAFF.

J is TRBJ2-3 and V is TRBV13; D is uncertain. Germline CDR1 reads PRHDT; CDR2 reads FYEKMQ (reference sequence). This CDR3 has 16 residues. Trimming removed 5 bases at V and 0 bases at J, with 15 bases between. The CDR3 DNA reads as TGTGCCAGCAGCCCACGGCGGACCGGGAGCACAGATACGCAGTATTTT. Its protein product is CASSPRRTGSTDTQYF.